This note documents a single T cell receptor beta chain sequence. The target antigen is unknown. The CDR3 consists of 17 residues. V gave up 1 base and J gave up 0 bases, with 13 bases separating them. The germline CDR1 and CDR2 sequences are SEHNR and FQNEAQ (reference sequence). The data are from a study of shared clonotypes between healthy human individuals. Overall study context: Each donor had three CD4 naive, three CD4 memory, two CD8 naive and one CD8 memory plate. Study results and caveats: The naive CD4 repertoires of several donors were compared, and roughly 5% of clonotypes were shared.

The protocol was immunoSEQ multiplex PCR, while the TCRdb copy is restricted to in-frame clones and leaves out a portion. The sample holds 500,000 to 550,000 clones; 95% to 96% are singletons and the top ten take around 0.067%. The sequencing input was naive CD4+ T cells sorted from blood. The subset is: CD45RA+ positively selected. The rearrangement uses TRBV7-9 and TRBJ1-5; D not resolved. The origin of this receptor is a woman aged 25 to 39 in good health. In DNA, the CDR3 is TGTGCCAGCAGCTTAGTCGGGAGCAGAGATAGCAATCAGCCCCAGCATTTT. Protein: CASSLVGSRDSNQPQHF. Filled out from reference TRBV7-9 and TRBJ1-5, the complete variable domain reads DTGVSQNPRHKITKRGQNVTFRCDPISEHNRLYWYRQTLGQGPEFLTYFQNEAQLEKSRLLSDRFSAERPKGSFSTLEIQRTEQGDSAMYLCASSLVGSRDSNQPQHFGDGTRLSIL.